Below are 12 T cell receptor beta chains sequenced from a single sample in a study of cytomegalovirus exposure and HLA in healthy donors. PCR primers comprised 60 Vbeta and 13 Jbeta primers. This table comes from immunoSEQ multiplex PCR, and its TCRdb copy is limited to in-frame clones, with some not included. This table holds some 200,000 clones, more than 80% found once. Material for sequencing was PBMCs. The receptors come from a woman between 50 and 59 years old in good health and CMV-seropositive.

This clone was detected only once. The J gene is TRBJ1-6, the V gene TRBV28, with 9 bases that match TRBD1. The CDR3 spans 14 residues. Losses at the gene ends were 5 bases for V and 9 bases for J; bases not matched to a gene: 5. Looked up from germline, CDR1 is MDHEN and CDR2 is SYDVKM. The CDR3 loop is CASSNRGRSSPLHF. CDR3 DNA sequence: TGTGCCAGCAGTAACAGGGGGCGTAGTTCACCCCTCCACTTT.

The rearrangement uses TRBV7-9 and TRBJ1-2; D unclear. Germline V gene data show CDR1 as SEHNR and CDR2 as FQNEAQ (reference sequence). The CDR3 runs to 14 residues. The V and J ends lost 2 bases and 8 bases respectively, with 15 bases between them. CDR3 in DNA: TGTGCCAGCAGCTTAAGTTCAAACGCTCGGGGCTACACCTTC. Translating it yields CASSLSSNARGYTF.

This clone is a singleton in its sample. The CDR3 sequence: CASSQVGKITDTQYF. For the CDR3, the DNA is TGTGCCAGCAGCCAAGTTGGCAAGATCACAGATACGCAGTATTTT. This chain connects TRBV14 to TRBJ2-3, with D uncertain. The CDR3 contains 15 residues. Germline V gene lookup returns CDR1 SGHDN and CDR2 FVKESK. Trimming took 1 base from V and 2 from J, leaving 10 bases between them.

The chain uses TRBV10-3 and TRBJ2-3, with TRBD2 matching over 8 bases. Trimming cost V 10 bases and J 1 base; bases outside gene matches: 13. The CDR3 runs 16 residues. The germline gives CDR1 ENHRY, CDR2 SYGVKD. For the CDR3, the DNA is TGTGCCACCGCCGGGACTAGTACCTCCGGCACAGATACGCAGTATTTT. As protein: CATAGTSTSGTDTQYF.

The chain has TRBV7-8 and TRBJ2-4, with D maybe TRBD2 (7 bases). From germline, CDR1 is SGHVS and CDR2 FQNEAQ. V lost 4 bases and J lost 0, with 10 bases in between. The CDR3 totals 15 residues. CDR3 DNA: TGTGCCAGCAGCTCGGGGGGCCTAGCCAAAAACATTCAGTACTTC. It translates to CASSSGGLAKNIQYF.

The chain is built from TRBV6-6 and TRBJ2-7; D gene ambiguous. The CDR3 runs to 11 residues. Trimming shortened V by 8 bases and J by 7 bases, and 12 bases separated the two germline ends. CDR1 is MNHNY and CDR2 is SVGAGI in the germline V gene (reference sequence). The CDR3 here is CASRLNGEQYF. The DNA of the CDR3 is TGTGCCAGCCGTCTAAACGGGGAGCAGTACTTC.

This clone appeared a few times. The rearrangement joins TRBV5-1 to TRBJ2-3; 10 nucleotides match TRBD2. CDR1 is SGHRS and CDR2 is YFSETQ in the germline V gene. This CDR3 contains 14 residues. V lost 5 bases, J lost 4 bases, and 4 bases stayed unmatched. The CDR3 loop reads CASSSGTSADTQYF. Here the CDR3 DNA reads TGCGCCAGCAGTTCCGGGACTAGCGCAGATACGCAGTATTTT.

The V and J genes are TRBV9 and TRBJ1-5, with D tentatively TRBD1 (5 bases). The CDR3 contains 17 residues. Germline V gives CDR1 SGDLS, CDR2 YYNGEE. V lost 2 bases and J lost 0, with 15 bases in between. The CDR3 DNA follows: TGTGCCAGCAGCGTCAAACAGGATACAAATAGCAATCAGCCCCAGCATTTT. Residues: CASSVKQDTNSNQPQHF.

CDR3 protein: CASSPREKEQYF. CDR3 nucleotide sequence: TGTGCCAGCAGCCCCAGGGAAAAGGAGCAGTACTTC. This chain connects TRBV11-2 to TRBJ2-7; a possible D gene is TRBD1 (5 bases). The V and J ends lost 5 bases and 7 bases respectively, with 12 bases between them. The CDR3 consists of 12 residues. Germline V gene data show CDR1 as SGHAT and CDR2 as FQNNGV.

Details on this clone: Different DNA sequences within this sample yield the same CDR3. The rearrangement joins TRBV6-6 to TRBJ2-7; 8 nucleotides line up with TRBD2. The CDR3 spans 14 residues. Trimming took 2 bases from V and 0 from J; bases not matched to a gene: 0. Germline CDR1 reads MNHNY; CDR2 reads SVGAGI (reference sequence). The CDR3 bases are TGTGCCAGCAGTTACAGCGGGGGCTCCTACGAGCAGTACTTC. It yields the protein CASSYSGGSYEQYF.

The chain links TRBV6-6 to TRBJ1-1, with D uncertain. V dropped 2 bases and J dropped 1 base, with 8 bases sitting between them. Germline values: CDR1 MNHNY, CDR2 SVGAGI (reference sequence). The CDR3 is 14 amino acids. CDR3 coding DNA: TGTGCCAGCAGTTACACCGTCGGGAACACTGAAGCTTTCTTT. Its protein product is CASSYTVGNTEAFF.

The chain carries TRBV25-1 and TRBJ2-5, with 10 nucleotides matching TRBD1. The CDR3 is 15 residues long. Germline-derived CDR1 and CDR2 are MGHDK and SYGVNS. Germline trimming cut 6 bases from V and 2 bases from J; bases unmatched to any gene: 6. The CDR3 DNA is TGTGCCAGCAGCGACAGGGGGCGAAGGCAAGAGACCCAGTACTTC. This gives the protein CASSDRGRRQETQYF.